This TCR beta chain is drawn from a study of persistence of HIV-infected CD4 T cells. Study overall: Donors were ART-treated; their CMV- and Gag-responding CD4+ T cells were isolated. Study-wide results and caveats: CMV- and Gag-responding cells had lower TCRbeta richness than CD3/CD28-responding cells. Within sorted populations, more oligoclonal TCRs accompanied more oligoclonal proviruses.

Lysates of CMV-infected fibroblasts at around 9.1 ug/mL stimulated these cells. CD40L-negative CD69-negative CD45RO-high memory CD4+ T cells were sorted as populations depleted of antigen-responding cells. Stimulated PBMCs had first been depleted of CD8+ T cells. The libraries were made with immunoSEQ version 4 in survey mode. TCRdb's table, derived via immunoSEQ multiplex PCR, lists solely in-frame clones and lacks some. Of about 30,000 clones in the sample, around four fifths were seen once. Germline lookup yields CDR1 LNHDA and CDR2 SQIVND (reference sequence). Losses at the gene ends were 6 bases for V and 6 bases for J; bases not matched to a gene: 7. The CDR3 spans 15 residues. This clone was observed a few times. The antigen is not known.

The chain links TRBV19 to TRBJ2-1; TRBD2 matches at 11 bases. The source material was CD4+ T cells sorted from PBMCs after roughly 17-hour stimulation, sampled from a patient who received antiretroviral therapy. The source of this sequence is an adult man with HIV who was CMV-seropositive. CDR3 residues: CASRTLAGVSNEQFF. CDR3 coding DNA: TGTGCCAGTAGGACACTAGCGGGGGTCTCCAATGAGCAGTTCTTC.